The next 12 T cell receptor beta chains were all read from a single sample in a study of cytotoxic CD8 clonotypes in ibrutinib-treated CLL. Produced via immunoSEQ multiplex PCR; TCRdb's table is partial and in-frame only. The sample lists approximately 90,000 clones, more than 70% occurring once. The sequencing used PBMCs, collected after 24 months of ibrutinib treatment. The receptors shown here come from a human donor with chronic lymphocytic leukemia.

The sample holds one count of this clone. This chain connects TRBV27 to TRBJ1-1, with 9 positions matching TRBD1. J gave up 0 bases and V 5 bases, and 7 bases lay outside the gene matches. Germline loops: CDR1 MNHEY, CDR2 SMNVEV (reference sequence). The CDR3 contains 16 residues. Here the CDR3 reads CASSPGTGSLNTEAFF. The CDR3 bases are TGTGCCAGCAGTCCTGGGACAGGGAGTTTGAACACTGAAGCTTTCTTT.

The CDR3 DNA follows: TGCGCCAGCAGCTTGCCGGGGCGGGGGGTCGCAGATACGCAGTATTTT. It specifies CASSLPGRGVADTQYF. The chain employs TRBV5-1 and TRBJ2-3; 8 bases match TRBD2. The CDR3 is 16 amino acids. From germline, CDR1 is SGHRS and CDR2 YFSETQ. The V and J ends lost 1 base and 4 bases, in that order; junction bases with no gene match: 8.

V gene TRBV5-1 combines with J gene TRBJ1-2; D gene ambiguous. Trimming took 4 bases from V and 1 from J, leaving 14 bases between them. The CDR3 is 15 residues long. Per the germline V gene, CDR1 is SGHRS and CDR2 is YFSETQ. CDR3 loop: CASSPREARNYGYTF. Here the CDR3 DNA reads TGCGCCAGCAGCCCTAGAGAGGCCCGTAACTATGGCTACACCTTC.

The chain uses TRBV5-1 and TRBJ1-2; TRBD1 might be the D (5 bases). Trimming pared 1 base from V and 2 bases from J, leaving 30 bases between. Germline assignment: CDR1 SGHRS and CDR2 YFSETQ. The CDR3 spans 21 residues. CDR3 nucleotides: TGCGCCAGCAGCTTGTTTATCCCATCCCCGGGACCCAACTCGCGGAACTATGGCTACACCTTC. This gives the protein CASSLFIPSPGPNSRNYGYTF.

The CDR3 bases are TGTGCCAGCAGTCGACAACCCCAGGGAGAGACCCAGTACTTC. Translating it yields CASSRQPQGETQYF. This rearrangement joins TRBV6-1 to TRBJ2-5; possibly TRBD1 for D (5 bases). This CDR3 has 14 amino acids. With 5 bases removed from V and 4 bases from J, the gap between germline ends came to 14 bases. Germline values: CDR1 MNHNS, CDR2 SASEGT.

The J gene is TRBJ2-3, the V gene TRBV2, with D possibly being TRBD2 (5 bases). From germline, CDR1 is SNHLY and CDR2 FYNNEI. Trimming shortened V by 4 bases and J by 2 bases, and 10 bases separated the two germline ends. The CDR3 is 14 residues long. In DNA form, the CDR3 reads TGTGCCAGCAGTGCCCCTAGCCACACAGATACGCAGTATTTT. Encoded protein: CASSAPSHTDTQYF.

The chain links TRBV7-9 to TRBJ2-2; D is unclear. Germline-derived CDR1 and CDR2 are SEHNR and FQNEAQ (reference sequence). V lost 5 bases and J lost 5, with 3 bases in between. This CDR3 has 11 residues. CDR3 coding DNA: TGTGCCAGCAGCCTAACCGGGGAGCTGTTTTTT. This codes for CASSLTGELFF. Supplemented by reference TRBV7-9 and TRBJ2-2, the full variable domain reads DTGVSQNPRHKITKRGQNVTFRCDPISEHNRLYWYRQTLGQGPEFLTYFQNEAQLEKSRLLSDRFSAERPKGSFSTLEIQRTEQGDSAMYLCASSLTGELFFGEGSRLTVL.

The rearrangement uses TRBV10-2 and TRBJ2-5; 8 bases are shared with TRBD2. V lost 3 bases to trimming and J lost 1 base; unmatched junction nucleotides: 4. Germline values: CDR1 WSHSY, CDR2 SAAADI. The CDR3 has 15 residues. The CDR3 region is CASSERGGVQETQYF. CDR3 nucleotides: TGCGCCAGCAGTGAACGGGGGGGAGTCCAAGAGACCCAGTACTTC.

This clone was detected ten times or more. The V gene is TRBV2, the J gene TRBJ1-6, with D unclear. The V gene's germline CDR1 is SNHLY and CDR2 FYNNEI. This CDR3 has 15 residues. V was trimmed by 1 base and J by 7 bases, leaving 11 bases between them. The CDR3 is CASSEVVMVNSPLHF. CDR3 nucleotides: TGTGCCAGCAGTGAAGTGGTAATGGTGAATTCACCCCTCCACTTT.

In DNA, the CDR3 is TGTGCCAGCAAGAGGAACACCGGGGAGCTGTTTTTT. Translating it yields CASKRNTGELFF. This chain links TRBV27 with TRBJ2-2; D unresolved. Trimming shortened V by 7 bases and J by 1 base, and 4 bases separated the two germline ends. Germline V gene data show CDR1 as MNHEY and CDR2 as SMNVEV (reference sequence). This CDR3 contains 12 residues.

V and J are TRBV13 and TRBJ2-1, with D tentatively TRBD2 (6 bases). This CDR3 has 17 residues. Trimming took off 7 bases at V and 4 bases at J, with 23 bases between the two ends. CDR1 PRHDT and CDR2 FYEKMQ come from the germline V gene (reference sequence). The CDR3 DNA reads TGTGCCAGCACCTGGGGCGGGCGCGGGATGGGATACAATGAGCAGTTCTTC. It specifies CASTWGGRGMGYNEQFF.

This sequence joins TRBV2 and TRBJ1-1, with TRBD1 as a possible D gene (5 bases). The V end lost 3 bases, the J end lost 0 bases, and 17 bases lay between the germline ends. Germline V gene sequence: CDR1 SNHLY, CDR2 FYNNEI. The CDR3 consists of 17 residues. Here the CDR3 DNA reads TGTGCCAGCAGTGATACGGACAAACCCATCATGAACACTGAAGCTTTCTTT. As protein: CASSDTDKPIMNTEAFF.